This is a list of T cell receptor beta chains from one sample in a study of response to subunit inactivated influenza vaccine. TCRdb re-derived calls from the RT-PCR reads in MiXCR, one entry per CDR3 protein. The table records about 620,000 distinct CDR3 sequences, around 11% of them present only once. The starting material was PBMCs from blood, obtained on the day of vaccination. Receptor source: a man between 45 and 60 years old who received an inactivated influenza vaccine. The CDR3 runs from the conserved cysteine through the conserved F or W. A D gene is named only where the DNA matches it firmly. The size field is filled for only some rows; it gives once, few, many or a size class.

TRBD2,TRBV6-2/TRBV6-3,TRBJ2-2,-,CASSVVLAGNTGELFF,TGTGCCAGCAGTGTAGTCCTAGCGGGTAACACCGGGGAGCTGTTTTTT
-,TRBV5-1,TRBJ2-3,few,CASSLSLGTDTQYF,TGCGCCAGCAGCTTGTCCCTCGGCACAGATACGCAGTATTTT
-,TRBV20-1,TRBJ1-2,few,CSAADILNYGYTF,TGCAGTGCTGCTGACATTCTTAACTATGGCTACACCTTC
-,TRBV15,TRBJ2-3,few,CATSIYATDTQYF,TGTGCCACCAGCATCTATGCCACAGATACGCAGTATTTT
TRBD1,TRBV24-1,TRBJ2-5,-,CATSDLPGQGDPEETQYF,TGTGCCACCAGTGATTTGCCGGGACAGGGGGACCCCGAAGAGACCCAGTACTTC
-,TRBV3-1,TRBJ1-2,-,CASSQGQGAGYTF,TGTGCCAGCAGCCAAGGTCAAGGGGCCGGCTACACCTTC
-,TRBV29-1,TRBJ2-3,few,CSVDFQGSTDTQYF,TGCAGCGTTGATTTCCAGGGCAGCACAGATACGCAGTATTTT
-,TRBV5-1,TRBJ1-6,-,CASSLAPHSPLHF,TGCGCCAGCAGCTTGGCTCCTCATTCACCCCTCCACTTT
-,TRBV7-3,TRBJ2-2,many,CASSLTGDGELFF,TGTGCCAGCAGCTTAACCGGGGACGGGGAGCTGTTTTTT
TRBD1,TRBV18,TRBJ1-3,many,CASSLDRAISGNTIYF,TGTGCCAGCTCACTCGACAGGGCGATCTCTGGAAACACCATATATTTT
TRBD1,TRBV20-1,TRBJ2-7,few,CSASGQGDRRIYEQYF,TGCAGTGCCTCAGGACAGGGTGATCGTAGAATCTACGAGCAGTACTTC
TRBD2,TRBV4-1,TRBJ2-1,few,CASSQDRSSGGSYNEQFF,TGCGCCAGCAGCCAAGATCGGAGTAGCGGGGGGTCCTACAATGAGCAGTTCTTC
TRBD1,TRBV12-3/TRBV12-4,TRBJ2-2,few,CASRDRTNTGELFF,TGTGCCAGCAGGGACAGGACTAACACCGGGGAGCTGTTTTTT
TRBD2,TRBV12-3/TRBV12-4,TRBJ2-3,few,CASSSTGTTYTDTQYF,TGTGCCAGCAGTTCAACCGGGACTACTTACACAGATACGCAGTATTTT
-,TRBV13,TRBJ2-3,few,CASSVGQFADTQYF,TGTGCCAGCAGCGTAGGACAGTTCGCAGATACGCAGTATTTT
TRBD2,TRBV5-1,TRBJ2-1,few,CASSVPAREQQAEQFF,TGCGCCAGCAGCGTCCCTGCGCGGGAGCAGCAAGCAGAGCAGTTCTTC
-,TRBV4-1,TRBJ2-5,few,CASSQILGETQYF,TGCGCCAGCAGCCAAATACTTGGAGAGACCCAGTACTTC
TRBD1,TRBV28,TRBJ1-1,few,CASSLSRGLTEAFF,TGTGCCAGCAGTCTCAGCAGGGGGCTCACTGAAGCTTTCTTT
TRBD2,TRBV13,TRBJ2-5,-,CASSLSRGGTQETQYF,TGTGCCAGCAGCCTTAGCCGCGGGGGGACACAAGAGACCCAGTACTTC
-,TRBV20-1,TRBJ1-2,few,CSARDPAGSNYGYTF,TGCAGTGCTAGAGATCCCGCCGGCAGTAACTATGGCTACACCTTC
TRBD2,TRBV7-9,TRBJ2-3,few,CASSSWTSGNADTQYF,TGTGCCAGCAGCTCTTGGACTAGCGGGAATGCGGATACGCAGTATTTT